This T cell receptor beta chain was documented in a study of T cells after yellow fever vaccination (dated by TCRdb to about 2019). About the full investigation: Libraries from fractions with low cell numbers were prepared with the SMART-Seq v4 Ultra Low Input RNA kit. Bulk PBMC replicates and cell subsets were isolated from blood drawn at multiple timepoints before and after both primary and secondary immunization. Two healthy male donors made up the cohort, one aged 18 to 30 years and the other aged 30 to 40 years. To follow T-cell clones before and after primary and booster YFV17D yellow fever vaccination, bulk TCR alpha and beta repertoires were sequenced over time.

TCR cDNA was made using 5'RACE template switching, a step that added a universal primer site and unique molecular identifiers. Priming for cDNA synthesis came from both the TCR alpha and TCR beta constant segments. Library amplification involved two PCR steps, and the second step added sample barcodes and sequencing adapters. Sequencing of the libraries was done on either Illumina HiSeq 2500 (2x100 bp) or NovaSeq (2x150 bp). Regarding the original processing steps: MIGEC handled demultiplexing of reads and collapsing into UMI consensus sequences, while MiXCR performed V(D)J alignment. Vaccine-responding clonotypes were defined with edgeR using replicate PBMC samples, requiring FDR below 0.01 and a log2 fold change above 5 up to day 15. Each bulk clonotype was labeled CD4 or CD8 based on which sequenced repertoire, CD4 or CD8, contained the clonotype at higher abundance. Starting from the raw public reads, TCRdb applied fastp trimming at Q25, assembled clones with MiXCR and retained in-frame beta chains. Identical CDR3 protein sequences are pooled into one entry, listed with their most common genes and DNA. TCRdb assigned the V and J calls; the authors' analysis was not used. Counted in this sample were under 300,000 distinct CDR3 sequences; 6.9% of them appeared once. Jointly, the top ten make up about 0.85% of the sample.

The study at large found these results: Compared with the primary T-cell response, the secondary T-cell response was weaker but faster, peaking on day 5 rather than day 15. Because the study included only a couple of donors, the extent to which the findings can be generalized is limited. FACS-sorted repertoires could contain abundant contaminating clonotypes from the bulk population, so computational filtering was required. Most clones expanded after primary vaccination (around 96% of CD4 and 70% to 90% of CD8) were re-detected after the booster, suggesting that broad memory maintenance occurred. A small share of clonotypes occurred in both CD4 and CD8 compartments, likely arising from convergent recombination.

The treatment or condition label here, explained by the study, means: live attenuated yellow fever vaccine strain. PBMCs were isolated from peripheral blood using a standard Ficoll-Paque protocol. CD4 and CD8 T-cell fractions were isolated with Dynabeads CD4 and CD8 positive selection kits. TriZol was used to extract RNA from bulk PBMCs, CD4 and CD8 fractions, and dextramer-positive and dextramer-negative fractions. This clonotype was recorded many times. The specificity of this receptor is unknown. Within one base of it there is no much larger clone, and no base qualities were kept. The sequences come from CD4+ T cells sorted from PBMCs, collected 15 days after the yellow fever booster vaccination. This sequence originates from a man between 25 and 39 years old who received the YFV17D yellow fever vaccine.

The DNA sequence is as follows: TGTGCCAGCAGTTTCTGGCGGTCGAACACCGGGGAGCTGTTTTTT. This encodes CASSFWRSNTGELFF. Rearrangement joined TRBV28 to TRBJ2-2; the D gene remains uncertain. Trimming takes 3 bases from V and 0 bases from J, and the germline ends sit 8 bases apart. The cysteine opens and the phenylalanine closes a CDR3 of 15 amino acids. Only the CDR3 portion is preserved as DNA: 45 bases, with reading frame beginning at the first base. The germline V gene encodes CDR1 MDHEN and CDR2 SYDVKM.